The 5 T cell receptor beta chains below come from one sample, sequenced in a study of T cells in Graves' hyperthyroidism and ophthalmopathy. Template material for amplifying TCR beta CDR3 regions consisted of RNA transcripts. When the TCR CDR3 underwent first-round RT-PCR, the HTBI primer set was used. TCRdb ran MiXCR on the multiplex PCR reads and lists one entry per CDR3 protein. The sample holds roughly 380,000 distinct CDR3 sequences, roughly 14% seen once. The material sequenced was blood. These receptors originate from a man under 40 with Graves' hyperthyroidism that later progressed to Graves' ophthalmopathy.

This clonotype was detected only a few times. The gene calls are TRBV3-1 and TRBJ1-5; D is undetermined. Trimming pared 0 bases from V and 2 bases from J, leaving 11 bases between. CDR3 length: 16 amino acids. Germline V gene sequence: CDR1 LGHDT, CDR2 YNNKEL (reference sequence). CDR3: CASSQDWVGGNQPQHF. The CDR3 DNA reads as TGTGCCAGCAGCCAAGATTGGGTCGGTGGCAATCAGCCCCAGCATTTT.

The rearrangement joins TRBV30 to TRBJ1-2; D remains unclear. Germline CDR1 is GTSNPN and CDR2 is SVGIG (reference sequence). This CDR3 is built from 13 residues. The germline V and J ends were trimmed by 0 bases and 8 bases, with 13 bases remaining between them. The CDR3 region is CAWSVRASGGYTF. The CDR3 DNA reads as TGTGCCTGGAGTGTAAGGGCCTCGGGCGGCTACACCTTC.

This clonotype was seen ten or more times. The gene calls are TRBV3-1 and TRBJ2-4; D ambiguous. The CDR3 runs 16 residues. V lost 4 bases and J lost 1, with 14 bases in between. Germline V lookup: CDR1 LGHDT, CDR2 YNNKEL (reference sequence). The CDR3 loop reads CASSPPYMGAKNIQYF. The CDR3 coding sequence is TGTGCCAGCAGCCCGCCGTATATGGGGGCCAAAAACATTCAGTACTTC.

There are many counts of this clonotype. The chain has TRBV20-1 and TRBJ2-7; D is tentatively TRBD1 or TRBD2 (5 bases each). Germline CDR1 DFQATT, CDR2 SNEGSKA (reference sequence). The CDR3 spans 13 residues. Deletions cut 6 bases from V and 3 bases from J, with 15 bases between. The CDR3 region has the DNA TGCAGTGCAACCGGGACGTACAACTACGAGCAGTACTTC. It translates to CSATGTYNYEQYF.

This clonotype came up a few times. The chain has TRBV28 and TRBJ1-1; D remains ambiguous. Germline CDR1 is MDHEN and CDR2 is SYDVKM. V dropped 3 bases and J dropped 1 base, with 12 bases sitting between them. The CDR3 runs 15 residues. As DNA, the CDR3 is TGTGCCAGCAGTTTCCGCGGTCTTACGAACACTGAAGCTTTCTTT. Translated: CASSFRGLTNTEAFF.